The 26 T cell receptor beta chains below all came from one sample that was sequenced in a study of blood T cell repertoires in COVID-19. Using immunoSEQ multiplex PCR, the repertoire was profiled, and TCRdb retains in-frame clones only, with some absent. Of around 300,000 clones in the sample, approximately 85% were seen once. The sequenced sample was peripheral blood. These receptors came from a woman in her sixties or seventies with acute or convalescent COVID-19.

V is TRBV7-2 and J is TRBJ1-2; possible D gene TRBD1, 5 bases. With 3 bases removed from V and 8 bases from J, the gap between germline ends came to 13 bases. The length of the CDR3 is 13 residues. CDR1 is SGHTA, CDR2 FQGNSA, per germline. CDR3 in DNA: TGTGCCAGCAGCTTGGTGGGGGGGAACGGCTACACCTTC. Its protein is CASSLVGGNGYTF. The entire variable domain, with the rest obtained from reference TRBV7-2 and TRBJ1-2, is as follows: GAGVSQSPSNKVTEKGKDVELRCDPISGHTALYWYRQSLGQGLEFLIYFQGNSAPDKSGLPSDRFSAERTGGSVSTLTIQRTQQEDSAVYLCASSLVGGNGYTFGSGTRLTVV.

The chain carries TRBV9 and TRBJ1-2; 10 positions match TRBD1. CDR1 is SGDLS, CDR2 YYNGEE, per germline. Unmatched junction bases numbered 8, after V lost 5 bases and J lost 4 bases. The CDR3 runs to 15 residues. This chain's CDR3 is CASSSGTGVFYGYTF. The CDR3 DNA follows: TGTGCCAGCAGTTCCGGGACAGGGGTCTTCTATGGCTACACCTTC.

V usage is TRBV7-9 and J usage is TRBJ2-1, with TRBD2 identical over 7 bases. Germline CDR1 SEHNR, CDR2 FQNEAQ (reference sequence). This CDR3 has 13 amino acids. V gave up 6 bases and J gave up 6 bases; unmatched junction bases: 5. CDR3 DNA sequence: TGTGCCAGCAGATACGGGGAGGGCAATGAGCAGTTCTTC. It specifies CASRYGEGNEQFF.

A note on this clone: The sample holds other DNA sequences that translate to the same CDR3. This chain links TRBV6-4 with TRBJ2-3; D perhaps matches TRBD2 (6 bases). The CDR3 covers 14 residues. Trimming removed 0 bases from V and 4 bases from J, with 8 bases in between. The germline V gene encodes CDR1 MRHNA and CDR2 SNTAGT. The CDR3 protein is CASSDSSGADTQYF. DNA for the CDR3: TGTGCCAGCAGTGACTCGTCGGGGGCAGATACGCAGTATTTT.

In this sample, this clone turned up a few times. V and J are TRBV4-1 and TRBJ1-2, with a possible D match to TRBD1 (5 bases). V was pared by 1 base and J by 4 bases, with 22 bases between. The CDR3 loop spans 18 amino acids. The V gene's germline CDR1 is MGHRA and CDR2 YSYEKL. In DNA form, the CDR3 reads TGCGCCAGCAGCCAAGTAGGGTCGGGACTGACTTTGGGCTATGGCTACACCTTC. As protein: CASSQVGSGLTLGYGYTF.

V and J are TRBV6-4 and TRBJ1-2; a possible D gene is TRBD1 (6 bases). The length of the CDR3 is 13 residues. Germline V gene lookup returns CDR1 MRHNA and CDR2 SNTAGT. Trimming pared 2 bases from V and 8 bases from J, leaving 12 bases between. The CDR3 DNA sequence: TGTGCCAGCAGTGACGGGGGCAGGGGCGGCTACACCTTC. Translated, it gives CASSDGGRGGYTF.

This chain connects TRBV2 to TRBJ2-5; D is possibly TRBD1 (6 bases). This CDR3 contains 14 residues. Germline-derived CDR1 and CDR2 are SNHLY and FYNNEI. Trimming shortened V by 6 bases and J by 2 bases, and 13 bases separated the two germline ends. In DNA form, the CDR3 reads TGTGCCAGCAGGAAACAGGGACCTCAAGAGACCCAGTACTTC. This gives the protein CASRKQGPQETQYF.

This rearrangement joins TRBV3-1 (or the pseudogene TRBV3-2) to TRBJ1-3, with D possibly matching TRBD1 (5 bases). Germline-derived CDR1 and CDR2 are LGHDT and YNNKEL (reference sequence). Trimming took 4 bases from V and 11 from J, leaving 15 bases between them. CDR3 length equals 13 residues. CDR3 in amino acids: CASSLQGPYPIYF. The CDR3 bases are TGTGCCAGCAGCCTCCAGGGTCCTTACCCCATATATTTT.

The chain couples TRBV5-1 to TRBJ2-2, with 8 bases aligning to TRBD2. Germline V gene sequence: CDR1 SGHRS, CDR2 YFSETQ. The length of the CDR3 is 15 residues. After removal of 4 bases from V and 3 bases from J, the junction contained 5 bases not matched to a gene. Written as DNA, the CDR3 is TGCGCCAGCAGCGCGTTAGCGGGGTACACCGGGGAGCTGTTTTTT. This translates into CASSALAGYTGELFF.

This clone appeared once. The V and J genes are TRBV11-2 and TRBJ2-2; 12 bases align to TRBD2. This CDR3 region has 16 residues. CDR1 is SGHAT, CDR2 FQNNGV, per germline. J gave up 4 bases and V 3 bases, and 3 bases lay outside the gene matches. CDR3 loop: CASSLRLAGVTGELFF. The DNA for the CDR3 is TGTGCCAGCAGCTTGCGACTAGCGGGGGTCACCGGGGAGCTGTTTTTT.

As for this clone: The germline gene is not matched at one end of the junction; a read error may be the cause. The chain carries TRBV7-7 and TRBJ2-5; 13 bases fit TRBD2. This CDR3 spans 15 amino acids. Germline assignment: CDR1 SSHAT and CDR2 FNYEAQ (reference sequence). CDR3 in amino acids: CASSQGLAGIETQYF. The CDR3 region has the DNA TGTGCTAGCAGTCAGGGACTAGCGGGGATAGAGACCCAGTACTTC.

This clone appeared once. V usage is TRBV30 and J usage is TRBJ1-4; a weak D match, TRBD1 (5 bases). The CDR3 has 13 residues. Deletions cut 0 bases from V and 8 bases from J, with 10 bases between. CDR1 is GTSNPN and CDR2 is SVGIG in the germline V gene (reference sequence). CDR3 coding DNA: TGTGCCTGGAGTGTAATGGGGGGAGAAAAACTGTTTTTT. It translates to CAWSVMGGEKLFF.

The chain recombines TRBV11-2 with TRBJ2-7; 12 nucleotides line up with TRBD2. CDR3 length: 14 amino acids. With V trimmed by 6 bases and J by 6 bases, 6 bases remained unmatched. CDR1 SGHAT and CDR2 FQNNGV come from the germline V gene. CDR3 loop: CASRSGLAGREQYF. The CDR3 DNA reads as TGTGCCAGCAGATCAGGACTAGCGGGACGCGAGCAGTACTTC.

This clone was found a few times. The chain has TRBV4-2 and TRBJ1-2; 10 bases fit TRBD1. V gave up 1 base and J gave up 8 bases; unmatched junction bases: 7. CDR1 and CDR2 from the germline V gene are LGHNA and YNFKEQ. The CDR3 length is 15 residues. This chain's CDR3 is CASSQASGTGEGYTF. The DNA for the CDR3 is TGTGCCAGCAGCCAAGCGTCAGGGACAGGGGAAGGCTACACCTTC.

The chain has TRBV6-6 and TRBJ1-3; 7 bases line up with TRBD1. The CDR3 consists of 16 residues. Germline V gives CDR1 MNHNY, CDR2 SVGAGI (reference sequence). With 6 bases clipped from V and 0 bases from J, the junction kept 8 bases outside the gene matches. CDR3 nucleotides: TGTGCCAGCAGCCCCGGGACAGCCTCCTCTGGAAACACCATATATTTT. This codes for CASSPGTASSGNTIYF.

This clone came up a few times. The chain has TRBV3-1 (or the pseudogene TRBV3-2) and TRBJ1-2; 7 nucleotides line up with TRBD1. The CDR3 is made up of 16 amino acids. Looked up from germline, CDR1 is LGHDT and CDR2 is YNNKEL (reference sequence). After removal of 4 bases from V and 2 bases from J, the junction contained 10 bases not matched to a gene. The CDR3 is CASSLLVGGGNYGYTF. The CDR3 region has the DNA TGTGCCAGCAGCCTCCTGGTAGGAGGGGGCAACTATGGCTACACCTTC.

Written as DNA, the CDR3 is TGTGCCAGCAGCACGACGGGACTGTATTCTGAACTGTTTTTT. This translates into CASSTTGLYSELFF. The rearrangement uses TRBV3-1 (or the pseudogene TRBV3-2) and TRBJ1-4; maybe TRBD1 (5 bases). With 5 bases removed from V and 12 bases from J, the gap between germline ends came to 19 bases. CDR3 length equals 14 residues. Per the germline V gene, CDR1 is LGHDT and CDR2 is YNNKEL (reference sequence).

The chain carries TRBV2 and TRBJ1-1; tentative D call: TRBD1 (6 bases). The V and J ends lost 8 bases and 4 bases respectively, with 14 bases between them. Germline values: CDR1 SNHLY, CDR2 FYNNEI. The length of the CDR3 is 13 residues. DNA for the CDR3: TGTGCCAGCCAAGGTGGGGGCGGCACTGAAGCTTTCTTT. Translating it yields CASQGGGGTEAFF.

The J gene is TRBJ1-4, the V gene TRBV18, with 10 bases lining up with TRBD1. This CDR3 region has 15 residues. In germline, CDR1 is KGHSH, CDR2 LQKENI. V shed 0 bases, J shed 6 bases, and the junction held 1 base outside the gene matches. DNA of the CDR3: TGTGCCAGCTCACCACCGGGGACAGGGGATGAAAAACTGTTTTTT. This translates into CASSPPGTGDEKLFF.

V gene TRBV5-1 combines with J gene TRBJ2-7, with 8 bases identical to TRBD2. This CDR3 has 14 residues. The germline V gene has CDR1 SGHRS and CDR2 YFSETQ. The V and J ends lost 3 bases and 5 bases, in that order; junction bases with no gene match: 7. The CDR3 coding sequence is TGCGCCAGCAGCTGGGGCGGGGGGAGCCACGAGCAGTACTTC. It codes for CASSWGGGSHEQYF.

This chain uses TRBV6-6 with TRBJ1-1; D is unresolved. Trimming cost V 8 bases and J 6 bases, with 10 bases left between them. This CDR3 region has 11 residues. CDR1 and CDR2 (germline): MNHNY, SVGAGI (reference sequence). CDR3 amino acids: CASYRRPEAFF. CDR3 DNA: TGTGCCAGCTACCGGAGGCCTGAAGCTTTCTTT.

This chain connects TRBV11-2 to TRBJ1-6; D is perhaps TRBD1 (6 bases). V gave up 5 bases and J gave up 10 bases, with 15 bases separating them. Germline V lookup: CDR1 SGHAT, CDR2 FQNNGV. This CDR3 has 14 amino acids. Here the CDR3 reads CASSPRGGGSPLHF. The CDR3 DNA sequence: TGTGCCAGCAGCCCCAGAGGGGGGGGATCACCCCTCCACTTT.

The chain has TRBV5-1 and TRBJ1-3; TRBD1 matches 8 bases. Germline lookup yields CDR1 SGHRS and CDR2 YFSETQ. The CDR3 is 16 residues long. V shed 3 bases and J 4 bases; nucleotides not matched to a gene: 9. The CDR3 protein is CASSWTGLGKGNTIYF. The CDR3 DNA reads as TGCGCCAGCAGCTGGACAGGGCTCGGGAAGGGAAACACCATATATTTT.

This clone was counted between two and nine times. The chain carries TRBV6-1 and TRBJ2-1; 12 bases agree with TRBD1. The CDR3 totals 15 residues. J was trimmed by 8 bases and V by 5 bases; bases with no gene match: 7. Germline CDR1 reads MNHNS; CDR2 reads SASEGT. Here the CDR3 reads CASSPRDRGRDEQFF. CDR3 nucleotide sequence: TGTGCCAGCAGTCCGCGGGACAGGGGGCGCGATGAGCAGTTCTTC.

The chain is built from TRBV5-4 and TRBJ2-1, with D maybe TRBD2 (7 bases). The CDR3 is made up of 16 amino acids. Trimming stripped 3 bases from V and 0 bases from J, with 13 bases between. Germline V gene sequence: CDR1 SGHNT, CDR2 YYREEE (reference sequence). CDR3 nucleotides: TGTGCCAGCAGCTCGGGGGGCCCCCTCTCCTACAATGAGCAGTTCTTC. Encoded protein: CASSSGGPLSYNEQFF.

This rearrangement joins TRBV6-6 to TRBJ1-1, with unresolved D. V lost 0 bases and J lost 6, with 8 bases in between. CDR1 MNHNY and CDR2 SVGAGI come from the germline V gene (reference sequence). The CDR3 is 13 residues long. CDR3 DNA: TGTGCCAGCAGTTACTCGATAGAGTCTGAAGCTTTCTTT. Translated: CASSYSIESEAFF.